This T cell receptor beta chain was sequenced for a study of cytomegalovirus exposure and HLA in healthy donors. PCR used 60 Vbeta primers and 13 Jbeta primers. Method: immunoSEQ multiplex PCR; TCRdb's copy keeps in-frame clones and lacks some. The repertoire holds about 130,000 clones, about 80% seen once, with 1% to 1.5% in the top ten. This receptor was identified in a girl aged 2 to 9 in good health and CMV-seronegative. The material sequenced was PBMCs.

CDR3: CASSSRGASGDTQYF. In DNA, the CDR3 is TGTGCCAGCAGTTCCCGGGGGGCCTCGGGGGATACGCAGTATTTT. The gene calls are TRBV6-4 and TRBJ2-3; a weak D match, TRBD2 (7 bases). This CDR3 is built from 15 residues. The V and J ends lost 5 bases and 6 bases respectively, with 18 bases between them. Looked up from germline, CDR1 is MRHNA and CDR2 is SNTAGT.